This T cell receptor (beta chain) was sequenced during a study of T cells in Graves' hyperthyroidism and ophthalmopathy. The CDR3 runs 13 residues. The V and J ends lost 4 bases and 2 bases respectively, with 8 bases between them. This clonotype was observed at least ten times. Authors of the study amplified TCR beta CDR3 regions from RNA transcripts. When the TCR CDR3 underwent first-round RT-PCR, the HTBI primer set was used. A single record per CDR3 protein comes from TCRdb applying MiXCR to the multiplex PCR reads. The sample has about 270,000 distinct CDR3 sequences; approximately 16% are singletons.

Sequencing was performed on blood. V usage is TRBV12-3 or TRBV12-4 and J usage is TRBJ2-5; D might be TRBD1 (6 bases). The clonotype was recovered from a woman aged 45-65 years with Graves' hyperthyroidism that later progressed to Graves' ophthalmopathy. This CDR3 is CASSSTGQETQYF. The CDR3 coding sequence is TGTGCCAGCAGTTCCACAGGGCAAGAGACCCAGTACTTC.